The sample holds a few counts of the clone carrying this T cell receptor beta chain. The source of the sample is a study of blood T cell repertoires in COVID-19. Study at large: PBMCs, B-cell-depleted T cells, or T cells provided the cDNA or gDNA that made up the material.

The CDR3 runs to 12 residues. Trimming cost V 3 bases and J 0 bases, with 5 bases left between them. Per germline, CDR1 GTSNPN and CDR2 SVGIG (reference sequence). Produced via immunoSEQ multiplex PCR; TCRdb's table is partial and in-frame only. Among around 30,000 clones listed, roughly 91% were seen once. The specimen was peripheral blood. This chain uses TRBV30 with TRBJ1-2; D not resolved. The receptor comes from a man in his 70s with active COVID-19. The CDR3 nucleotides read TGTGCCTGGAGCGTATCTAACTATGGCTACACCTTC. Translated, it gives CAWSVSNYGYTF.